Below are 20 T cell receptor beta chains sequenced from a single sample in a study of T cell responses to AZD1222 COVID-19 vaccine. The repertoire was sequenced with immunoSEQ multiplex PCR; TCRdb's copy has only in-frame clones and lacks some. The data show approximately 100,000 clones, roughly nine tenths seen once. The specimen was peripheral blood, collected on day 0 of AZD1222 vaccination. The receptors here all came from an adult in good health.

The chain joins TRBV19 to TRBJ2-2, with 9 positions matching TRBD1. After removal of 3 bases from V and 9 bases from J, the junction contained 5 bases not matched to a gene. The CDR3 totals 14 residues. The germline CDR1 and CDR2 sequences are LNHDA and SQIVND (reference sequence). The CDR3 protein is CASSMIGTGRELFF. The DNA of the CDR3 is TGTGCCAGTAGTATGATAGGGACAGGGAGGGAGCTGTTTTTT.

The chain uses TRBV6-5 and TRBJ1-1; D unresolved. Trimming pared 4 bases from V and 4 bases from J, leaving 13 bases between. The CDR3 has 14 residues. Germline V gene data show CDR1 as MNHEY and CDR2 as SVGAGI. The CDR3 sequence: CASSSFGVITEAFF. The CDR3 coding sequence is TGTGCCAGCAGTTCCTTTGGGGTGATCACTGAAGCTTTCTTT.

V gene TRBV2 combines with J gene TRBJ2-3, with TRBD2 identical over 11 bases. The CDR3 is 17 residues long. The germline V gene has CDR1 SNHLY and CDR2 FYNNEI. J was trimmed by 5 bases and V by 4 bases; bases with no gene match: 11. This chain's CDR3 is CASSGGTSGHTRDTQYF. Here the CDR3 DNA reads TGTGCCAGCAGTGGGGGGACTAGCGGCCACACCCGAGATACGCAGTATTTT.

This clone was observed a single time. The V call is TRBV6-2 or TRBV6-3, the J call TRBJ1-2; D is perhaps TRBD1 (6 bases). The CDR3 has 14 amino acids. The V and J ends lost 5 bases and 6 bases respectively, with 16 bases between them. Germline CDR1 MNHEY, CDR2 SVGEGT. CDR3 nucleotide sequence: TGTGCCAGCAGTCCCCCCAGGACAGTCAATGGCTACACCTTC. The encoded protein is CASSPPRTVNGYTF.

The chain couples TRBV19 to TRBJ1-2; D remains unclear. V lost 2 bases and J lost 4, with 17 bases in between. The length of the CDR3 is 16 residues. Germline V lookup: CDR1 LNHDA, CDR2 SQIVND (reference sequence). CDR3 amino acids: CASSITSSGRTYGYTF. CDR3 DNA sequence: TGTGCCAGTAGTATAACCTCCAGTGGACGTACCTATGGCTACACCTTC.

This clone appeared once. This rearrangement joins TRBV29-1 to TRBJ1-5; TRBD1 is a possible D gene (6 bases). Germline assignment: CDR1 SQVTM and CDR2 ANQGSEA. This CDR3 has 13 amino acids. V lost 5 bases to trimming and J lost 3 bases, with 11 bases between them. CDR3 region: CSVRDNYNQPQHF. CDR3 nucleotides: TGCAGCGTTCGGGACAACTACAATCAGCCCCAGCATTTT.

The chain links TRBV5-1 to TRBJ2-5; D possibly corresponds to TRBD2 (5 bases). CDR1 is SGHRS and CDR2 is YFSETQ in the germline V gene. The CDR3 is 15 residues long. V lost 3 bases and J 4 bases, leaving 16 bases between the germline ends. The CDR3 region is CASSWGNTEGETQYF. The CDR3 bases are TGCGCCAGCAGCTGGGGTAATACAGAGGGAGAGACCCAGTACTTC.

In this sample, this clone turned up once. This chain connects TRBV18 to TRBJ2-3, with 13 bases identical to TRBD2. Trimming at V came to 3 bases and at J to 3 bases, leaving 6 bases not matched to a gene. The CDR3 is 17 residues long. Germline-derived CDR1 and CDR2 are KGHSH and LQKENI. The CDR3 DNA is TGTGCCAGCTCACCTACCTTGACTAGCGGGAGGACAGATACGCAGTATTTT. Translation: CASSPTLTSGRTDTQYF.

V usage is TRBV18 and J usage is TRBJ1-1; 10 nucleotides align to TRBD1. The length of the CDR3 is 18 residues. The trim removed 5 bases at V and 3 bases at J, leaving 15 bases unmatched. Germline lookup yields CDR1 KGHSH and CDR2 LQKENI. CDR3 nucleotides: TGTGCCAGCTCATTCGGGACAGGGGCCCTCGGGGGAGACACTGAAGCTTTCTTT. Amino acid sequence: CASSFGTGALGGDTEAFF.

V gene TRBV18 combines with J gene TRBJ2-5; 9 bases fit TRBD1. Losses at the gene ends were 5 bases for V and 2 bases for J; bases not matched to a gene: 9. The CDR3 covers 16 residues. Germline CDR1 and CDR2: KGHSH and LQKENI. CDR3 amino acids: CASSMQDRGIQETQYF. In DNA form, the CDR3 reads TGTGCCAGCTCAATGCAGGACAGGGGAATTCAAGAGACCCAGTACTTC.

CDR3 sequence reads: CASTHPRRDRNQPQHF. DNA for the CDR3: TGTGCCAGCACCCACCCCCGCCGGGACCGCAATCAGCCCCAGCATTTT. The chain carries TRBV28 and TRBJ1-5, with D perhaps TRBD1 (5 bases). CDR1 is MDHEN, CDR2 SYDVKM, per germline. This CDR3 comprises 16 residues. Trimming stripped 7 bases from V and 2 bases from J, with 18 bases between. Complete variable domain (other parts from reference TRBV28 and TRBJ1-5): DVKVTQSSRYLVKRTGEKVFLECVQDMDHENMFWYRQDPGLGLRLIYFSYDVKMKEKGDIPEGYSVSREKKERFSLILESASTNQTSMYLCASTHPRRDRNQPQHFGDGTRLSIL.

The chain has TRBV7-9 and TRBJ2-1; TRBD1 matches at 7 bases. In germline, CDR1 is SEHNR, CDR2 FQNEAQ (reference sequence). The CDR3 covers 14 residues. Trimming took 6 bases from V and 9 from J; bases not matched to a gene: 11. The chain's CDR3 is CASRMTGSAAEQFF. In DNA form, the CDR3 reads TGTGCCAGCAGAATGACAGGGTCTGCGGCTGAGCAGTTCTTC.

This clone was counted once. The genes are TRBV27 and TRBJ2-1, with 11 bases aligning to TRBD2. CDR3 size: 15 residues. J lost 12 bases, V lost 3 bases, and 10 bases had no gene match. Germline CDR1 MNHEY, CDR2 SMNVEV (reference sequence). The CDR3, as DNA: TGTGCCAGCAGTTTCGCTAGCGGGGGGCCAAGAGCGCAGTTCTTC. Translated, it gives CASSFASGGPRAQFF.

J is TRBJ2-6 and V is TRBV3-1 (or the pseudogene TRBV3-2); TRBD1 matches 12 bases. Trimming removed 1 base from V and 2 bases from J; junction bases left unmatched: 6. The CDR3 loop spans 19 amino acids. Germline V CDR1 and CDR2: LGHDT, YNNKEL (reference sequence). The CDR3 sequence is CASSQAGTGGSTGANVLTF. In DNA form, the CDR3 reads TGTGCCAGCAGCCAAGCCGGGACAGGGGGCTCTACTGGGGCCAACGTCCTGACTTTC.

This sequence joins TRBV14 and TRBJ2-5, with 7 positions matching TRBD2. The V segment lost 1 base and the J segment 3 bases; nucleotides outside the gene matches: 11. The CDR3 consists of 17 residues. CDR1 and CDR2 from the germline V gene are SGHDN and FVKESK. The CDR3, as DNA: TGTGCCAGCAGCCAAGGGGAGAACGGGGGGTCTAAAGAGACCCAGTACTTC. Amino acids: CASSQGENGGSKETQYF.

The chain is built from TRBV5-1 and TRBJ1-3, with unresolved D. The V gene's germline CDR1 is SGHRS and CDR2 YFSETQ. CDR3 length: 14 residues. Between the trimmed V and J ends, which lost 2 bases and 1 base, there was a span of 7 bases. The CDR3 reads CASSFDTSGNTIYF. DNA of the CDR3: TGCGCCAGCAGCTTTGACACATCTGGAAACACCATATATTTT.

This clone was counted a few times. The V and J genes are TRBV7-9 and TRBJ1-2; 11 positions match TRBD1. J lost 4 bases, V lost 0 bases, and 13 bases had no gene match. The germline V gene has CDR1 SEHNR and CDR2 FQNEAQ (reference sequence). The CDR3 runs 19 residues. Here the CDR3 reads CASSLAGKDRGRGGYGYTF. The CDR3 coding sequence is TGTGCCAGCAGCTTAGCGGGGAAGGACAGGGGGCGAGGTGGCTATGGCTACACCTTC.

V gene TRBV6-5 combines with J gene TRBJ1-2; D uncertain. Between the trimmed V and J ends, which lost 10 bases and 8 bases, there was a span of 23 bases. Per germline, CDR1 MNHEY and CDR2 SVGAGI. This CDR3 is built from 14 residues. The CDR3 region is CATPSGQDPWGYTF. The CDR3 DNA sequence: TGTGCCACCCCCTCCGGGCAGGACCCTTGGGGCTACACCTTC.

The rearrangement uses TRBV12-5 and TRBJ1-1; D call uncertain. V was clipped by 7 bases and J by 1 base, with 10 bases between them. The CDR3 has 13 amino acids. In germline, CDR1 is LGHNT, CDR2 FRNRAP. The CDR3 protein is CASAPTGNTEAFF. The CDR3, as DNA: TGTGCTAGTGCCCCGACGGGGAACACTGAAGCTTTCTTT.

The chain uses TRBV7-2 and TRBJ1-2, with D maybe TRBD1 (6 bases). CDR3 length: 16 residues. CDR1 and CDR2 (germline): SGHTA, FQGNSA. V lost 6 bases and J 8 bases, leaving 25 bases between the germline ends. CDR3: CASSSSPTFQGRGYTF. CDR3 sequence (DNA): TGTGCCAGCAGTTCTTCCCCGACTTTTCAGGGGCGAGGCTACACCTTC.